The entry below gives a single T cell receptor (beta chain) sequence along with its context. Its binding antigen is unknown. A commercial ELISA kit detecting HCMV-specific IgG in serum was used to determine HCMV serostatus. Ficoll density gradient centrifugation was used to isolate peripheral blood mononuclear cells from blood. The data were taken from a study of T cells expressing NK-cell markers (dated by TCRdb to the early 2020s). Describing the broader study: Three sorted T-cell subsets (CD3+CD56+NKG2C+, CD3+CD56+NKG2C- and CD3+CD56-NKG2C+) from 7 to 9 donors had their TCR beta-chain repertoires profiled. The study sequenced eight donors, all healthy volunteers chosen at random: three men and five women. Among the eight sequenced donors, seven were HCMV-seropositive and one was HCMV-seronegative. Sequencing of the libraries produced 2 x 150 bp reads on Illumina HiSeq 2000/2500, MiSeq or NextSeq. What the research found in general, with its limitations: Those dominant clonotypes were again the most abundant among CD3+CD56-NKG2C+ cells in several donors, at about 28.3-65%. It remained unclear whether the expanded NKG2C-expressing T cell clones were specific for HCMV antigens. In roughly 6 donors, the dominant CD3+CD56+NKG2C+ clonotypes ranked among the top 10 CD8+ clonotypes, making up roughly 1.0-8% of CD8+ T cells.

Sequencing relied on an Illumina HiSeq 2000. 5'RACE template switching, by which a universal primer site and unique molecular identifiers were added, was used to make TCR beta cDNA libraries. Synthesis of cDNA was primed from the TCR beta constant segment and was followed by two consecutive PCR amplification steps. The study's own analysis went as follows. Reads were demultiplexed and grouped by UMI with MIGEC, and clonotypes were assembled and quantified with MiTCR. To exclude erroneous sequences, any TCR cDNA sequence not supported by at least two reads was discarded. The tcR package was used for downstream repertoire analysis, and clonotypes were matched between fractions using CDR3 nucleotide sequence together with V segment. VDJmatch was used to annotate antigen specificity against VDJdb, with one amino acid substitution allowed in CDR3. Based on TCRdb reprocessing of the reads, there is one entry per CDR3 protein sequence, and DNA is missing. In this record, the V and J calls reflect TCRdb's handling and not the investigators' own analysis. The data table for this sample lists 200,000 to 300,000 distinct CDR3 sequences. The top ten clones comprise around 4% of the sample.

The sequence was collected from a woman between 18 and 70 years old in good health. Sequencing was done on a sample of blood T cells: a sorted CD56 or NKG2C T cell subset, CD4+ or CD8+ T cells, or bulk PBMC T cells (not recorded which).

CDR3 sequence: CASSWLASDTQYF. Here the chain combines TRBV7-9 and TRBJ2-3. The germline V gene (reference sequence) yields SEHNR for CDR1 and FQNEAQ for CDR2. The cysteine opens and the phenylalanine closes a CDR3 of 13 amino acids. DNA is not recorded here.